These 9 T cell receptor beta chains were all obtained from the same sample, sequenced in a study of CD8+ T cells in alopecia areata listed by TCRdb under 2018. Libraries came from the immunoSEQ multiplex PCR assay. For TCR sequencing, RNA was extracted from every sample and reverse transcribed into cDNA to serve as template. The table comes from immuneACCESS by way of TCRdb, which keeps in-frame sequences with V and J called. Part of the clones is missing from these tables; in studies checked, under half for an unresolved V gene and the rest for unknown reasons. The sample counts 200,000 to 300,000 clones, each observed more than once. Jointly, the top ten make up about 1.2% of the sample. Cells from mouse cutaneous lymph nodes were pooled, stained for CD4, CD8alpha, NKG2D, NKG2ACE and other markers, and then sorted on a BD Influx. The sequencing input was CD4+ T cells sorted from a lymph node. Receptor source: a C3H/HeJ mouse with alopecia areata. Regarding MHC type, mice of this strain are H2-k.

A remark on this clone: Genes and germline are mouse. The read gets to within 4 residues of the CDR3 end, and the germline J gene fills in the rest. The chain carries TRBV1 and TRBJ2-3; D is perhaps TRBD1 (5 bases). The CDR3 has 15 amino acids. The germline V gene encodes CDR1 NSQYPW and CDR2 LRSPGD (reference sequence). Between the trimmed V and J ends, which lost 1 base and 0 bases, there was a span of 8 bases. The sequenced part of the CDR3 DNA is TGCACCTGCAGTGCAGGGACAATCAGTGCAGAA. It specifies CTCSAGTISAE. The full CDR3 reads CTCSAGTISAETLYF.

Regarding this clone: Each gene name is a mouse one. With the read ending 4 residues before the CDR3 end, the germline J gene is used to fill in that end. The sample has other DNA sequences that encode this CDR3 too. The rearrangement links TRBV13-3 to TRBJ2-3; D might be TRBD1 (6 bases). The ends were cut back, 0 bases at V and 3 bases at J, with 8 bases in the middle. This CDR3 has 14 amino acids. CDR1 is NNHDY, CDR2 SYVADS, per germline. CDR3 bases read: TGTGCCAGCAGTGATGCAGGGGCAGCAGAA. It encodes CASSDAGAAE. The full CDR3 protein reads CASSDAGAAETLYF.

On this clone: Genes here carry mouse names. The CDR3 end lies 4 residues beyond the end of the read and is filled in from the germline J gene. Within the sample, other DNA sequences also encode this same CDR3. V gene TRBV13-3 combines with J gene TRBJ2-5, with a possible D match to TRBD1 (6 bases). Looked up from germline, CDR1 is NNHDY and CDR2 is SYVADS. V was cut by 1 base and J by 0 bases, with 6 bases left in between. CDR3 length: 14 amino acids. This CDR3 is CASSDRGNQDTQYF. The part of the CDR3 DNA that was read is TGTGCCAGCAGTGATAGGGGGAACCAAGAC.

Turning to this clone: Mouse names are used for the genes. The sequence runs out 4 residues before the end of the CDR3; the remainder is reconstructed from the germline J gene. The sample has other DNA sequences that encode this CDR3 too. This rearrangement joins TRBV13-1 to TRBJ2-2, with TRBD2 identical over 7 bases. The CDR3 runs to 15 residues. The ends lost 4 bases at V and 0 bases at J; junction bases unmatched: 3. Germline assignment: CDR1 NSHNY and CDR2 SYGAGN. The DNA read from the CDR3 is TGTGCCAGCAGTCCCCTGGGGGCAAACACCGGG. Protein: CASSPLGANTG. Given in full, the CDR3 is CASSPLGANTGQLYF.

Turning to this clone: Germline and genes: mouse. The read terminates 4 residues before the CDR3 end, so the remaining end is supplied by the germline J gene. Other nucleotide sequences from this sample produce the same CDR3. The chain uses TRBV1 and TRBJ1-1; possibly TRBD1 for D (5 bases). Looked up from germline, CDR1 is NSQYPW and CDR2 is LRSPGD (reference sequence). The V and J ends lost 3 bases and 1 base respectively, with 6 bases between them. CDR3 length: 13 residues. The CDR3 bases that were read are TGCACCTGCAGTGCCACAGGGAACACA. Its protein is CTCSATGNT. The whole CDR3 sequence reads CTCSATGNTEVFF. Drawing the rest from reference TRBV1 and TRBJ1-1, the complete variable domain is VTLLEQNPRWRLVPRGQAVNLRCILKNSQYPWMSWYQQDLQKQLQWLFTLRSPGDKEVKSLPGADYLATRVTDTELRLQVANMSQGRTLYCTCSATGNTEVFFGKGTRLTVV.

This clone was seen a handful of times. The germline and genes are mouse ones. CDR3 sequence reads: CASSQDGVAEVFF. The part of the CDR3 DNA that was read is TGTGCCAGCAGCCAAGATGGGGTTGCA. This chain links TRBV5 with TRBJ1-1; no definite D call. Coverage ceases 4 residues before the CDR3 finishes, and the germline J gene fills in the end. CDR3 length: 13 residues. Germline V gene lookup returns CDR1 LGHNA and CDR2 YNLKQL (reference sequence).

This clone was seen only a few times. Gene and germline names: mouse. The CDR3 goes on 4 residues after the read ends, and that part is filled in from the germline J gene. This rearrangement joins TRBV19 to TRBJ1-1; 10 nucleotides match TRBD1. CDR3 length: 15 amino acids. Germline V CDR1 and CDR2: FNHDT, SITEND (reference sequence). With 4 bases clipped from V and 3 bases from J, the junction kept 6 bases outside the gene matches. The CDR3 bases that were read are TGTGCCAGCAGTTTGGGACAGGGGTTTGACACA. Translating it yields CASSLGQGFDT. The full CDR3 is CASSLGQGFDTEVFF. Complete variable domain (other parts from reference TRBV19 and TRBJ1-1): GGIITQTPKFLIGQEGQKLTLKCQQNFNHDTMYWYRQDSGKGLRLIYYSITENDLQKGDLSEGYDASREKKSSFSLTVTSAQKNEMAVFLCASSLGQGFDTEVFFGKGTRLTVV.

On this clone: Genes and germline come from the mouse. The read ends 4 residues early relative to the CDR3; the germline J gene fills the gap. The chain recombines TRBV19 with TRBJ2-2; tentatively, D is TRBD1 (6 bases). Germline CDR1 reads FNHDT; CDR2 reads SITEND (reference sequence). The length of the CDR3 is 13 residues. Trimming took 4 bases from V and 6 from J, leaving 10 bases between them. Partial CDR3 DNA: TGTGCCAGCAGTGTACAGGGCGCCGGG. It yields the protein CASSVQGAG. The whole CDR3 protein reads CASSVQGAGQLYF.

On this clone: Gene and germline names: mouse. The missing CDR3 end, 4 residues past where the read stops, is filled in from the germline J gene. The rearrangement links TRBV5 to TRBJ2-7; D possibly corresponds to TRBD1 (6 bases). Germline V CDR1 and CDR2: LGHNA, YNLKQL (reference sequence). Trimming cost V 2 bases and J 2 bases, with 10 bases left between them. The CDR3 loop spans 14 amino acids. Incomplete CDR3 DNA: TGTGCCAGCAGCCAACAGGGGAAGACCTAT. Encoded protein: CASSQQGKTY. The CDR3 reads in full as CASSQQGKTYEQYF.